This section outlines one TCR beta chain sequence together with its context. Antigen: not known. This entry belongs to a study of cytomegalovirus exposure and HLA in healthy donors. Losses at the gene ends were 6 bases for V and 0 bases for J; bases not matched to a gene: 6. Germline assignment: CDR1 MDHEN and CDR2 SYDVKM. CDR3 length: 16 residues. The study, taken as a whole, reports: Productive rates of about 87% or about 30% were seen for most TCR beta V segments in an earlier analysis.

The PCR employed 60 Vbeta primers together with 13 Jbeta primers. Assay: immunoSEQ multiplex PCR; the TCRdb copy retains only in-frame clones and omits some. The table includes about 83,000 clones, 81% detected once. This TCR came from a woman younger than 45 in good health and CMV-seronegative. What was sequenced was PBMCs. The gene calls are TRBV28 and TRBJ2-1, with 9 bases matching TRBD2. The CDR3 DNA follows: TGTGCCAGCAGCCCAAATAGCGGGAGCTCCTACAATGAGCAGTTCTTC. Protein sequence: CASSPNSGSSYNEQFF.